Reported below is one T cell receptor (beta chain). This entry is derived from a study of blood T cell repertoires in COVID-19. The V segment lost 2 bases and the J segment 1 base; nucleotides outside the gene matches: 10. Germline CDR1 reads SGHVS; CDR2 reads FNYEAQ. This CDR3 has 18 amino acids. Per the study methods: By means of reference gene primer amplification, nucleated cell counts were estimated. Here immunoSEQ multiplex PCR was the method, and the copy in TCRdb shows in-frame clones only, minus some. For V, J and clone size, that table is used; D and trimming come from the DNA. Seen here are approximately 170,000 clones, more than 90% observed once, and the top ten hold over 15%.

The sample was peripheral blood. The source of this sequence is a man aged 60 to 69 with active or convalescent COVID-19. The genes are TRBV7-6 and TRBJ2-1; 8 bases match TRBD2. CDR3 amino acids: CASSLPRTGTRSYNEQFF. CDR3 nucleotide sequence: TGTGCCAGCAGCTTACCGAGGACCGGGACTAGATCCTACAATGAGCAGTTCTTC.